This T cell receptor beta chain was recorded in a study of blood T cell repertoires in COVID-19. At the level of the study: The samples span acute and convalescent COVID-19 from the United States, Italy and Spain. PBMCs, B-cell-depleted T cells, or T cells were the source of the cDNA or gDNA that made up the material.

Generated by immunoSEQ multiplex PCR, the TCRdb table keeps only in-frame clones and is missing some. The table has 150,000 to 200,000 clones, over 80% seen once. CDR1 is SGHRS, CDR2 YFSETQ, per germline. The CDR3 contains 14 residues. Trimming cost V 0 bases and J 3 bases, with 8 bases left between them. This receptor was obtained from a woman in her seventies with COVID-19, enrolled during active disease. Material: peripheral blood. The chain carries TRBV5-1 and TRBJ2-3; TRBD1 might be the D (5 bases). CDR3 loop: CASSLAPGTDTQYF. CDR3 DNA sequence: TGCGCCAGCAGCTTGGCGCCAGGGACAGATACGCAGTATTTT.